This is a list of T cell receptor beta chains from one sample in a study of PD-1 blockade in classical Hodgkin lymphoma. Sequencing was performed with immunoSEQ multiplex PCR; in TCRdb, only in-frame clones are kept and a portion is missing. The repertoire holds approximately 150,000 clones, with under 85% as singletons. Here the sequenced sample was peripheral blood mononuclear cells (PBMCs), taken before the second cycle of nivolumab. The receptor set was obtained from a human donor with classical Hodgkin lymphoma. Each CDR3 is given with its conserved first and last residue. D genes are given only for firm matches. Clone sizes are given selectively: once, few, many, or a class where the clone is expanded.

V gene	J gene	CDR3 length	D gene	clone size	CDR3 protein	CDR3 DNA
TRBV6-1	TRBJ1-3	14	NA	NA	CASDKTVTRNTIYF	TGTGCCAGCGATAAAACCGTAACCCGAAACACCATATATTTT
TRBV30	TRBJ1-5	13	NA	NA	CAWSRASNQPQHF	TGTGCCTGGAGCCGGGCCTCTAATCAGCCCCAGCATTTT
TRBV2	TRBJ1-2	16	NA	NA	CASSEALPTGAYGYTF	TGTGCCAGCAGTGAAGCGCTTCCCACGGGGGCCTATGGCTACACCTTC
TRBV11-1	TRBJ2-7	14	TRBD2	NA	CASSLGGSNHEQYF	TGTGCCAGCAGCTTGGGCGGGAGCAACCACGAGCAGTACTTC
TRBV5-4	TRBJ1-2	14	TRBD1	NA	CASSNDRGYYGYTF	TGTGCCAGCAGCAACGACAGGGGATATTATGGCTACACCTTC
TRBV6-6	TRBJ1-6	15	NA	once	CASSYEALVSSPLHF	TGTGCCAGCAGTTACGAGGCCTTAGTAAGTTCACCCCTCCACTTT
TRBV5-1	TRBJ2-2	15	NA	NA	CASRGISQGTGELFF	TGCGCCAGCAGAGGGATCAGCCAGGGCACCGGGGAGCTGTTTTTT
TRBV7-3	TRBJ1-2	14	TRBD1	few	CASSPSGQGNGYTF	TGTGCCAGCAGCCCCTCCGGACAGGGGAATGGCTACACCTTC
TRBV5-4	TRBJ2-2	16	TRBD1	NA	CASSPADRAEYGELFF	TGTGCCAGCAGCCCGGCGGACAGGGCGGAATACGGGGAGCTGTTTTTT
TRBV9	TRBJ2-5	15	TRBD2	NA	CASSKTSGRAGTQYF	TGTGCCAGCAGCAAGACTAGCGGGAGGGCCGGGACCCAGTACTTC
TRBV28	TRBJ1-5	12	NA	NA	CASNLQSVPQHF	TGTGCCAGCAATTTACAGTCCGTGCCCCAGCATTTT
TRBV6-5	TRBJ2-1	14	TRBD2	NA	CASSSGTSRLKVFF	TGTGCCAGCAGTTCCGGGACTAGTCGGCTAAAAGTGTTCTTC
TRBV13	TRBJ1-6	12	NA	few	CASSQGRLALHF	TGTGCCAGCAGCCAGGGCAGGTTGGCCCTCCACTTT
TRBV27	TRBJ2-3	17	NA	NA	CASSFRATPARTDTQYF	TGTGCCAGCAGTTTCCGAGCGACGCCAGCCCGCACAGATACGCAGTATTTT
TRBV13	TRBJ2-7	13	NA	once	CASSLVAGRKQYF	TGTGCCAGCAGCTTAGTGGCGGGAAGGAAGCAGTACTTC
TRBV6-1	TRBJ2-7	17	NA	NA	CASSEARQAIISYEQYF	TGTGCCAGCAGTGAAGCGCGACAGGCGATTATCTCCTACGAGCAGTACTTC